The 7 T cell receptor beta chains below all came from one sample that was sequenced in a study of CD8+ T cells in alopecia areata. cDNA reverse transcribed from extracted RNA served as the sequencing template. The protocol was immunoSEQ multiplex PCR, while the TCRdb copy is restricted to in-frame clones and leaves out a portion. The sample holds approximately 130,000 clones, over 55% seen once. Treatment here: oral pan-JAK inhibitor, 5-10 mg twice daily. The input for sequencing was CD4+ T cells sorted from blood, taken at week 4, from a patient treated with tofacitinib. The receptors here all came from a human donor with alopecia areata.

The J gene is TRBJ1-4, the V gene TRBV7-9, with TRBD1 as a possible D gene (6 bases). CDR1 is SEHNR, CDR2 FQNEAQ, per germline (reference sequence). V was shortened by 5 bases and J by 5 bases, with 12 bases between the two germline ends. The CDR3 consists of 14 residues. The CDR3 DNA sequence: TGTGCCAGCAGCCCACGGGGGACAAATGAAAAACTGTTTTTT. It is translated as CASSPRGTNEKLFF. The whole variable domain, filled in from reference TRBV7-9 and TRBJ1-4, reads DTGVSQNPRHKITKRGQNVTFRCDPISEHNRLYWYRQTLGQGPEFLTYFQNEAQLEKSRLLSDRFSAERPKGSFSTLEIQRTEQGDSAMYLCASSPRGTNEKLFFGSGTQLSVL.

This chain links TRBV19 with TRBJ1-2, with 11 positions matching TRBD1. Trimming at V came to 6 bases and at J to 6 bases, leaving 9 bases not matched to a gene. Germline-derived CDR1 and CDR2 are LNHDA and SQIVND (reference sequence). CDR3 length: 15 amino acids. This CDR3 is CASSKLDRGRDGYTF. The CDR3 DNA reads as TGTGCCAGTAGCAAACTGGACAGGGGGCGGGATGGCTACACCTTC.

The chain employs TRBV5-6 and TRBJ2-1; tentatively, D is TRBD2 (5 bases). Germline CDR1 and CDR2: SGHDT and YYEEEE. V was pared by 3 bases and J by 10 bases, with 17 bases between. The CDR3 extends over 14 amino acids. The CDR3 nucleotides are TGTGCCAGCAGCTCCGGGGAGCCGGGTGGGGAGCAGTTCTTC. This sequence encodes CASSSGEPGGEQFF. The full variable domain, in which reference TRBV5-6 and TRBJ2-1 provide the parts outside the CDR3, is DAGVTQSPTHLIKTRGQQVTLRCSPKSGHDTVSWYQQALGQGPQFIFQYYEEEERQRGNFPDRFSGHQFPNYSSELNVNALLLGDSALYLCASSSGEPGGEQFFGPGTRLTVL.

The chain has TRBV5-1 and TRBJ1-3, with unresolved D. The CDR3 has 14 amino acids. The germline V gene has CDR1 SGHRS and CDR2 YFSETQ. V dropped 0 bases and J dropped 0 bases, with 4 bases sitting between them. CDR3 protein: CASSLDSSGNTIYF. CDR3 DNA sequence: TGCGCCAGCAGCTTGGACAGCTCTGGAAACACCATATATTTT.

V usage is TRBV5-4 and J usage is TRBJ2-3, with 13 bases fitting TRBD2. Germline CDR1 and CDR2: SGHNT and YYREEE (reference sequence). This CDR3 spans 16 amino acids. The V segment lost 4 bases and the J segment 7 bases; nucleotides outside the gene matches: 9. CDR3 bases: TGTGCCAGCAGCCCCTCCGGGACTAGCGGGGCAAATACGCAGTATTTT. Its translation: CASSPSGTSGANTQYF.

The chain carries TRBV7-3 and TRBJ2-3; D not resolved. The CDR3 covers 14 residues. The germline V gene has CDR1 SGHTA and CDR2 FQGTGA. V was shortened by 5 bases and J by 0 bases, with 9 bases between the two germline ends. The CDR3 reads CASSPRYSTDTQYF. The DNA of the CDR3 is TGTGCCAGCAGCCCCCGATATAGCACAGATACGCAGTATTTT.

This clone was counted between two and nine times. The rearrangement uses TRBV15 and TRBJ2-5, with unresolved D. V dropped 3 bases and J dropped 5 bases, with 13 bases sitting between them. The CDR3 has 14 residues. Per the germline V gene, CDR1 is LNHNV and CDR2 is YYDKDF (reference sequence). The CDR3 nucleotides read TGTGCCACCAGCAGTCTACAGAGCTCGGAGACCCAGTACTTC. Protein sequence: CATSSLQSSETQYF.